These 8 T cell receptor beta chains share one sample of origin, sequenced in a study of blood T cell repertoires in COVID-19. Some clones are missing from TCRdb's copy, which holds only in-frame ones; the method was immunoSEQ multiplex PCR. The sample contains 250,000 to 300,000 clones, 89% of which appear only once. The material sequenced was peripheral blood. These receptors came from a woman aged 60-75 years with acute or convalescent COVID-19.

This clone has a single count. The CDR3 spells CASSPDRGGTSMRNEQFF. CDR3 coding DNA: TGTGCCAGTAGTCCGGACAGGGGTGGGACTAGCATGCGCAATGAGCAGTTCTTC. The chain joins TRBV19 to TRBJ2-1, with D possibly called TRBD1 or TRBD2 (9 bases each). Germline values: CDR1 LNHDA, CDR2 SQIVND (reference sequence). The CDR3 contains 18 residues. Trimming removed 5 bases at V and 6 bases at J, with 26 bases between.

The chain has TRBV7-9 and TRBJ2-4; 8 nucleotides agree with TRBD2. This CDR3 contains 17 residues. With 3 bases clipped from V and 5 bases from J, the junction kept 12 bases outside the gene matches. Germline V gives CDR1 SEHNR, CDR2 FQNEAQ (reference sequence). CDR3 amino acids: CASSFNRDGGEENIQYF. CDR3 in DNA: TGTGCCAGCAGCTTTAACCGGGACGGGGGGGAGGAAAACATTCAGTACTTC. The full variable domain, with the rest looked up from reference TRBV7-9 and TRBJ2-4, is DTGVSQNPRHKITKRGQNVTFRCDPISEHNRLYWYRQTLGQGPEFLTYFQNEAQLEKSRLLSDRFSAERPKGSFSTLEIQRTEQGDSAMYLCASSFNRDGGEENIQYFGAGTRLSVL.

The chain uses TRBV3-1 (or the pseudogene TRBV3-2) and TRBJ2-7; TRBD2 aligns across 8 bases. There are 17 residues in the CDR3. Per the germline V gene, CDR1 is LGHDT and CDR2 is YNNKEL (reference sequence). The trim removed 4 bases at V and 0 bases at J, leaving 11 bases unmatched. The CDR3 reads CASSRTSGGGGSYEQYF. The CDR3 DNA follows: TGTGCCAGCAGCCGAACAAGCGGGGGCGGAGGCTCCTACGAGCAGTACTTC.

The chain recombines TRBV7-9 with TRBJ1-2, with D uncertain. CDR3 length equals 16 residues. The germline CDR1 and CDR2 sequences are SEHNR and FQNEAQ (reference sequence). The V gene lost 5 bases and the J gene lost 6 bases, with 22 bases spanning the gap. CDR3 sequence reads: CASSPLVAGAENGYTF. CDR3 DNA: TGTGCCAGCAGCCCTCTGGTTGCGGGCGCAGAGAATGGCTACACCTTC.

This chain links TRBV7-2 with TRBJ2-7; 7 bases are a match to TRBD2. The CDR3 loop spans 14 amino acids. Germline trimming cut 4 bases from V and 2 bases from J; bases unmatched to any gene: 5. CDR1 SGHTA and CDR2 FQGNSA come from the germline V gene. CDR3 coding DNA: TGTGCCAGCAGCTCTACTAGCGCAACCTACGAGCAGTACTTC. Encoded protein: CASSSTSATYEQYF. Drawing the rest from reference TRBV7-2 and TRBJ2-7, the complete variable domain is GAGVSQSPSNKVTEKGKDVELRCDPISGHTALYWYRQSLGQGLEFLIYFQGNSAPDKSGLPSDRFSAERTGGSVSTLTIQRTQQEDSAVYLCASSSTSATYEQYFGPGTRLTVT.

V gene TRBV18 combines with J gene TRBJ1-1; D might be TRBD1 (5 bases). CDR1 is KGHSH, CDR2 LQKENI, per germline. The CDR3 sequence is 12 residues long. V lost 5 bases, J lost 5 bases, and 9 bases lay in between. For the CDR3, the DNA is TGTGCCAGCTCAGCGGACATTACTGAAGCTTTCTTT. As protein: CASSADITEAFF.

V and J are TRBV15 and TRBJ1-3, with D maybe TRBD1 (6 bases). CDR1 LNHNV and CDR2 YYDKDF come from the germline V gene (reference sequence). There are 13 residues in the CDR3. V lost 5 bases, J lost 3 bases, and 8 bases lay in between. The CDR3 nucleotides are TGTGCCACCAGCCGGGACATTGGAAACACCATATATTTT. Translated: CATSRDIGNTIYF.

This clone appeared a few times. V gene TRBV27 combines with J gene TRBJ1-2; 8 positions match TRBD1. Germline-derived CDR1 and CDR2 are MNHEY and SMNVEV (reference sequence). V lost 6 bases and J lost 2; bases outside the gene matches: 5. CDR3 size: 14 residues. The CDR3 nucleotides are TGTGCCAGCAGCCAAGGACAGGGAAACTATGGCTACACCTTC. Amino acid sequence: CASSQGQGNYGYTF.